These 26 T cell receptor beta chains came from one sample sequenced in a study of beta chain features in type 1 diabetes. General study results and limits: Among patients with Type 1 diabetes, TCRB CDR3s were moderately but significantly shorter in every one of the four CD4+ subsets.

Expressed TCRB transcripts were sequenced, since all the RNA that had been isolated was reverse transcribed. Using immunoSEQ multiplex PCR, the repertoire was profiled, and TCRdb retains in-frame clones only, with some absent. The profile shows about 650,000 clones, under 15% of them singletons. For these receptors, no antigen is known. Specimen: naive CD4+ T cells from blood. These receptors originate from a man aged 25 to 40 with type 1 diabetes.

This clone has only a few counts. The V call is TRBV9, the J call TRBJ2-2; 7 bases agree with TRBD2. The ends lost 7 bases at V and 6 bases at J; junction bases unmatched: 3. In germline, CDR1 is SGDLS, CDR2 YYNGEE. The CDR3 covers 12 residues. Written as DNA, the CDR3 is TGTGCCAGCGGGAGGGCTCCCGGGGAGCTGTTTTTT. Translated: CASGRAPGELFF.

V gene TRBV7-2 combines with J gene TRBJ2-5, with 7 bases lining up with TRBD2. V lost 8 bases, J lost 0 bases, and 9 bases stayed unmatched. Germline CDR1 reads SGHTA; CDR2 reads FQGNSA. The CDR3 totals 15 residues. The CDR3 loop reads CASSPVGGYQETQYF. The CDR3 DNA reads TGTGCCAGCTCTCCAGTGGGGGGGTACCAAGAGACCCAGTACTTC. Variable domain in full (rest from reference TRBV7-2 and TRBJ2-5): GAGVSQSPSNKVTEKGKDVELRCDPISGHTALYWYRQSLGQGLEFLIYFQGNSAPDKSGLPSDRFSAERTGGSVSTLTIQRTQQEDSAVYLCASSPVGGYQETQYFGPGTRLLVL.

This clone appeared a few times. This chain connects TRBV7-2 to TRBJ1-2; 8 positions agree with TRBD1. This CDR3 comprises 14 residues. The trim removed 5 bases at V and 7 bases at J, leaving 9 bases unmatched. Germline-derived CDR1 and CDR2 are SGHTA and FQGNSA. This chain's CDR3 is CASSLPGGTAGYTF. The DNA of the CDR3 is TGTGCCAGCAGCCTCCCAGGGGGCACTGCTGGCTACACCTTC.

V usage is TRBV6-1 and J usage is TRBJ2-1; D assignment may be TRBD1 or TRBD2 (5 bases each). Trimming removed 7 bases at V and 5 bases at J, with 12 bases between. The CDR3 sequence is 13 residues long. Germline V gives CDR1 MNHNS, CDR2 SASEGT. The CDR3 spells CASTHGTDNEQFF. CDR3 in DNA: TGTGCCAGCACCCACGGGACGGACAATGAGCAGTTCTTC.

A few counts support this clone. The chain is built from TRBV28 and TRBJ2-7, with TRBD1 matching 12 bases. The CDR3 has 15 residues. Per the germline V gene, CDR1 is MDHEN and CDR2 is SYDVKM. The V gene end was trimmed by 6 bases and the J gene end by 2 bases; junction bases not matched to a gene: 5. CDR3 sequence: CASRLGTGGTYEQYF. The CDR3 DNA is TGTGCCAGCAGACTCGGGACAGGGGGCACCTACGAGCAGTACTTC.

This clone came up a few times. V and J are TRBV7-6 and TRBJ2-2; perhaps TRBD1 as D (5 bases). Trimming pared 2 bases from V and 2 bases from J, leaving 12 bases between. Germline V lookup: CDR1 SGHVS, CDR2 FNYEAQ. CDR3 length equals 16 residues. The DNA for the CDR3 is TGTGCCAGCAGCTTAAGGCAGGGCGAAAACACCGGGGAGCTGTTTTTT. Protein product: CASSLRQGENTGELFF. Filled out from reference TRBV7-6 and TRBJ2-2, the complete variable domain reads GAGVSQSPRYKVTKRGQDVALRCDPISGHVSLYWYRQALGQGPEFLTYFNYEAQQDKSGLPNDRFSAERPEGSISTLTIQRTEQRDSAMYRCASSLRQGENTGELFFGEGSRLTVL.

The gene calls are TRBV7-9 and TRBJ2-3, with 10 bases identical to TRBD1. The CDR3 is 16 amino acids. V lost 4 bases to trimming and J lost 6 bases; unmatched junction nucleotides: 10. Germline CDR1 and CDR2: SEHNR and FQNEAQ (reference sequence). The CDR3 loop reads CASSSFRDRGLDTQYF. The CDR3 DNA reads TGTGCCAGCAGCTCGTTTCGGGACAGGGGCCTCGATACGCAGTATTTT.

The chain joins TRBV4-3 to TRBJ2-3, with D maybe TRBD2 (5 bases). V shed 1 base and J shed 3 bases, with 11 bases lying between them. Per germline, CDR1 LGHNA and CDR2 YSLEER. The CDR3 runs 15 residues. The CDR3 spells CASSQVVASTDTQYF. The CDR3, as DNA: TGCGCCAGCAGCCAAGTCGTAGCGTCGACAGATACGCAGTATTTT.

Many counts were recorded for this clone. Other DNA sequences from this sample encode an identical CDR3 as well. The chain has TRBV5-1 and TRBJ2-5; D gene uncertain. This CDR3 has 11 residues. Trimming took off 1 base at V and 2 bases at J, with 0 bases between the two ends. Germline CDR1 is SGHRS and CDR2 is YFSETQ. The CDR3 nucleotides read TGCGCCAGCAGCTTGCAAGAGACCCAGTACTTC. Translated, it gives CASSLQETQYF.

This clone appeared a few times. V and J are TRBV5-1 and TRBJ1-5; possible D gene TRBD1, 5 bases. The CDR3 covers 14 residues. The V gene lost 5 bases and the J gene lost 4 bases, with 13 bases spanning the gap. The V gene's germline CDR1 is SGHRS and CDR2 YFSETQ. The chain's CDR3 is CASRPDSANQPQHF. The CDR3 region has the DNA TGCGCCAGCAGACCTGACAGCGCTAATCAGCCCCAGCATTTT.

This chain links TRBV4-1 with TRBJ1-2; perhaps TRBD1 as D (5 bases). The length of the CDR3 is 15 residues. Between the trimmed V and J ends, which lost 4 bases and 6 bases, there was a span of 18 bases. The germline gives CDR1 MGHRA, CDR2 YSYEKL. CDR3 nucleotides: TGCGCCAGCAGCCTCTCAGGGATACAACCCCATGGCTACACCTTC. Translating gives CASSLSGIQPHGYTF.

The V and J genes are TRBV25-1 and TRBJ1-1, with a tentative D call TRBD1 (5 bases). Per germline, CDR1 MGHDK and CDR2 SYGVNS. The CDR3 runs to 14 residues. The ends were cut back, 2 bases at V and 5 bases at J, with 12 bases in the middle. CDR3 loop: CASSEPGGRTEAFF. The CDR3 DNA follows: TGTGCCAGCAGTGAACCGGGGGGGAGGACTGAAGCTTTCTTT.

The chain is built from TRBV10-2 and TRBJ2-5; D uncertain. The CDR3 is 11 residues long. Germline V lookup: CDR1 WSHSY, CDR2 SAAADI. Trimming left V 9 bases short and J 0 bases short, with 5 bases between. The CDR3: CASSYQETQYF. CDR3 nucleotide sequence: TGCGCCAGTAGCTACCAAGAGACCCAGTACTTC.

This clone was found a few times. The rearrangement links TRBV30 to TRBJ1-5; D remains ambiguous. Germline V gene data show CDR1 as GTSNPN and CDR2 as SVGIG (reference sequence). The CDR3 extends over 15 amino acids. Trimming took off 2 bases at V and 4 bases at J, with 15 bases between the two ends. The CDR3 spells CAWSRPLVGNQPQHF. The DNA of the CDR3 is TGTGCCTGGAGTCGGCCACTCGTGGGTAATCAGCCCCAGCATTTT. Based on the CDR3 plus reference TRBV30 and TRBJ1-5, the full variable domain is SQTIHQWPATLVQPVGSPLSLECTVEGTSNPNLYWYRQAAGRGLQLLFYSVGIGQISSEVPQNLSASRPQDRQFILSSKKLLLSDSGFYLCAWSRPLVGNQPQHFGDGTRLSIL.

The chain links TRBV27 to TRBJ1-5; D may be TRBD1 (6 bases). V lost 6 bases to trimming and J lost 6 bases, with 15 bases between them. The CDR3 runs 14 residues. Germline V lookup: CDR1 MNHEY, CDR2 SMNVEV (reference sequence). The CDR3 loop is CASSPGVMGQPQHF. CDR3 in DNA: TGTGCCAGCAGCCCAGGGGTAATGGGTCAGCCCCAGCATTTT.

V usage is TRBV6-5 and J usage is TRBJ1-1, with D uncertain. Trimming stripped 5 bases from V and 0 bases from J, with 4 bases between. The CDR3 totals 12 residues. The germline V gene has CDR1 MNHEY and CDR2 SVGAGI. The CDR3 here is CASSQMNTEAFF. The CDR3 DNA reads TGTGCCAGCAGTCAAATGAACACTGAAGCTTTCTTT.

The chain has TRBV5-1 and TRBJ2-2; 7 nucleotides line up with TRBD1. Trimming took 6 bases from V and 3 from J; bases not matched to a gene: 8. Germline assignment: CDR1 SGHRS and CDR2 YFSETQ. This CDR3 comprises 15 residues. The DNA for the CDR3 is TGCGCCAGCACCTCGTTCGGGACAGACACCGGGGAGCTGTTTTTT. Protein: CASTSFGTDTGELFF.

The chain employs TRBV7-9 and TRBJ2-1; tentatively, D is TRBD1 (6 bases). Trimming cost V 1 base and J 9 bases, with 7 bases left between them. There are 12 residues in the CDR3. CDR1 SEHNR and CDR2 FQNEAQ come from the germline V gene (reference sequence). CDR3 nucleotide sequence: TGTGCCAGCAGCTTAGGGGGGCTTGAGCAGTTCTTC. Translation gives CASSLGGLEQFF.

This clone was observed a few times. One end of the junction fails to match germline, which may point to a read error. The rearrangement joins TRBV18 to TRBJ2-4, with D possibly matching TRBD2 (5 bases). CDR3 length equals 13 residues. In germline, CDR1 is KGHSH, CDR2 LQKENI. The CDR3 region is CASSPLESGTRDF. The CDR3 DNA reads as TGTGCCAGCTCACCACTCGAATCGGGAACTAGGGACTTC.

This chain connects TRBV7-3 to TRBJ2-7; tentatively, D is TRBD1 or TRBD2 (6 bases each). The CDR3 loop spans 15 amino acids. The germline CDR1 and CDR2 sequences are SGHTA and FQGTGA. The V and J ends lost 5 bases and 5 bases respectively, with 19 bases between them. CDR3 in DNA: TGTGCCAGCAGCCGGGGGCAGGGCCATCTGAACGAGCAGTACTTC. Translated: CASSRGQGHLNEQYF.

In its sample, this clone was seen a few times. The chain joins TRBV7-2 to TRBJ2-1, with 10 bases fitting TRBD2. V gave up 4 bases and J gave up 14 bases; unmatched junction bases: 8. This CDR3 is built from 13 residues. CDR1 and CDR2 from the germline V gene are SGHTA and FQGNSA. The CDR3 bases are TGTGCCAGCAGCTCCCGCCCGGGACTAGCGAAGTTCTTC. Translated: CASSSRPGLAKFF.

This rearrangement joins TRBV29-1 to TRBJ2-2, with D perhaps matching TRBD1 (6 bases). The V gene's germline CDR1 is SQVTM and CDR2 ANQGSEA. CDR3 length: 14 amino acids. The V end was cut by 2 bases, the J end by 1 base, with 8 bases between. This CDR3 reads CSVERTENTGELFF. Here the CDR3 DNA reads TGCAGCGTTGAAAGGACAGAGAACACCGGGGAGCTGTTTTTT.

The chain carries TRBV5-4 and TRBJ1-1; the D gene is possibly TRBD1 (6 bases). CDR3 length: 13 residues. CDR1 and CDR2 (germline): SGHNT, YYREEE (reference sequence). Trimming removed 4 bases from V and 4 bases from J, with 11 bases in between. The CDR3 DNA reads as TGTGCCAGCAGCCCGTTCAGGGGCACTGAAGCTTTCTTT. Residues: CASSPFRGTEAFF.

This clone occurred once. The chain joins TRBV18 to TRBJ1-1, with D perhaps matching TRBD1 (5 bases). This CDR3 spans 14 amino acids. Between the trimmed V and J ends, which lost 3 bases and 3 bases, there was a span of 11 bases. The V gene's germline CDR1 is KGHSH and CDR2 LQKENI. CDR3 in DNA: TGTGCCAGCTCACCCCAGGGAGGGGACACTGAAGCTTTCTTT. Translating gives CASSPQGGDTEAFF.

In regard to this clone: This sample includes further DNA sequences coding for the same CDR3. This sequence joins TRBV7-2 and TRBJ1-1, with a tentative D call TRBD1 (6 bases). Trimming took off 4 bases at V and 3 bases at J, with 9 bases between the two ends. The CDR3 covers 13 residues. The germline CDR1 and CDR2 sequences are SGHTA and FQGNSA. CDR3: CASSWGGDTEAFF. In DNA form, the CDR3 reads TGTGCCAGCAGCTGGGGGGGCGACACTGAAGCTTTCTTT.

There are a few counts of this clone. V is TRBV4-3 and J is TRBJ1-1; 7 positions match TRBD1. This CDR3 is built from 13 residues. Germline V CDR1 and CDR2: LGHNA, YSLEER. After removal of 8 bases from V and 2 bases from J, the junction contained 5 bases not matched to a gene. The CDR3 here is CASRGQVNTEAFF. As DNA, the CDR3 is TGCGCCAGCCGCGGACAGGTTAACACTGAAGCTTTCTTT.